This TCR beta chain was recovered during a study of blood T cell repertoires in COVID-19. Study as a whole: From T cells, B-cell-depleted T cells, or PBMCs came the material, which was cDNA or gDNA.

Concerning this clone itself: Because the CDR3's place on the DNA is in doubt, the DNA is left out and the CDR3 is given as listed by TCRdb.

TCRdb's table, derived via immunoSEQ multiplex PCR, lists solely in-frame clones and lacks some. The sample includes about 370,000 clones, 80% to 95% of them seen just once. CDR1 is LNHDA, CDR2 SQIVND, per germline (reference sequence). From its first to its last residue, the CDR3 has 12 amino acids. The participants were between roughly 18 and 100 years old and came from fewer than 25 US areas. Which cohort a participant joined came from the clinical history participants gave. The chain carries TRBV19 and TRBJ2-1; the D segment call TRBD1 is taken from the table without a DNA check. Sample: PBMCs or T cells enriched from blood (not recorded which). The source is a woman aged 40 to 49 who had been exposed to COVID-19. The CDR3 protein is CASTSVGTKQFF.